Each of the 15 T cell receptor beta chains below was sequenced from the same sample in a study of brain T cells in children with intractable seizures. Here immunoSEQ multiplex PCR was the method, and the copy in TCRdb shows in-frame clones only, minus some. This sample has tens of thousands of clones, with about 92% found just once. This specimen was peripheral blood, taken at surgery. The receptors here all came from a boy under three years old with tuberous sclerosis and intractable seizures.

The chain joins TRBV3-1 (or the pseudogene TRBV3-2) to TRBJ1-2, with D hard to call. Germline V gene lookup returns CDR1 LGHDT and CDR2 YNNKEL (reference sequence). The CDR3 totals 15 residues. The V and J ends lost 4 bases and 8 bases respectively, with 20 bases between them. The CDR3 sequence: CASSPSESGNRGYTF. The CDR3 DNA sequence: TGTGCCAGCAGCCCTTCTGAATCGGGGAATAGGGGCTACACCTTC.

The chain joins TRBV29-1 to TRBJ2-3; D possibly matches TRBD1 or TRBD2 (5 bases each). Germline CDR1 is SQVTM and CDR2 is ANQGSEA. Trimming removed 2 bases from V and 6 bases from J, with 9 bases in between. The CDR3 is made up of 12 amino acids. Here the CDR3 DNA reads TGCAGCGTTGAAAAGGGGACCGATACGCAGTATTTT. It yields the protein CSVEKGTDTQYF.

In the case of this clone: Other DNA sequences in the sample encode the same CDR3. The V and J genes are TRBV7-2 and TRBJ1-1, with TRBD1 matching over 7 bases. The length of the CDR3 is 13 residues. Germline V lookup: CDR1 SGHTA, CDR2 FQGNSA. V dropped 2 bases and J dropped 4; count of bases not matched to a gene: 1. Written as DNA, the CDR3 is TGTGCCAGCAGCTTATCAGGGGGCACTGAAGCTTTCTTT. Amino acid sequence: CASSLSGGTEAFF.

A single count supports this clone. This rearrangement joins TRBV2 to TRBJ2-5, with unresolved D. The V gene lost 5 bases and the J gene lost 9 bases, with 10 bases spanning the gap. There are 11 residues in the CDR3. CDR1 and CDR2 (germline): SNHLY, FYNNEI. DNA for the CDR3: TGTGCCAGCAGTTTTAGTCGCCCCCAGTACTTC. The encoded protein is CASSFSRPQYF. Full variable domain (rest looked up from reference TRBV2 and TRBJ2-5): EPEVTQTPSHQVTQMGQEVILRCVPISNHLYFYWYRQILGQKVEFLVSFYNNEISEKSEIFDDQFSVERPDGSNFTLKIRSTKLEDSAMYFCASSFSRPQYFGPGTRLLVL.

The chain is built from TRBV5-4 and TRBJ1-6; the D gene is possibly TRBD1 (5 bases). Trimming took off 0 bases at V and 7 bases at J, with 14 bases between the two ends. This CDR3 comprises 16 residues. Germline V gene data show CDR1 as SGHNT and CDR2 as YYREEE (reference sequence). CDR3 bases: TGTGCCAGCAGCTTGGACCCGGGACTGAACAATTCACCCCTCCACTTT. This sequence encodes CASSLDPGLNNSPLHF.

V is TRBV29-1 and J is TRBJ2-5; a weak D match, TRBD1 (5 bases). The germline V and J ends were trimmed by 4 bases and 6 bases, with 15 bases remaining between them. Germline V lookup: CDR1 SQVTM, CDR2 ANQGSEA. The CDR3 has 13 amino acids. The DNA of the CDR3 is TGCAGCGTTGTAGTAGGCCAGGGCAAGACCCAGTACTTC. This gives the protein CSVVVGQGKTQYF.

The V gene is TRBV30, the J gene TRBJ1-4; D is undetermined. The CDR3 extends over 13 amino acids. The germline V and J ends were trimmed by 5 bases and 5 bases, with 12 bases remaining between them. CDR1 is GTSNPN, CDR2 SVGIG, per germline (reference sequence). CDR3 residues: CAWEGTRNEKLFF. The CDR3 DNA follows: TGTGCCTGGGAGGGCACTAGAAATGAAAAACTGTTTTTT.

The chain couples TRBV5-1 to TRBJ2-7; 9 bases fit TRBD1. The CDR3 loop spans 15 amino acids. The germline gives CDR1 SGHRS, CDR2 YFSETQ. J lost 8 bases, V lost 5 bases, and 14 bases had no gene match. CDR3 nucleotide sequence: TGCGCCAGCAGACCCGACGGGACAGGGCGCCTCCAGCAGTACTTC. Protein: CASRPDGTGRLQQYF. The complete variable domain, with remaining parts taken from reference TRBV5-1 and TRBJ2-7, reads KAGVTQTPRYLIKTRGQQVTLSCSPISGHRSVSWYQQTPGQGLQFLFEYFSETQRNKGNFPGRFSGRQFSNSRSEMNVSTLELGDSALYLCASRPDGTGRLQQYFGPGTRLTVT.

The genes are TRBV13 and TRBJ2-1; 8 bases agree with TRBD1. The CDR3 totals 15 residues. CDR1 is PRHDT, CDR2 FYEKMQ, per germline (reference sequence). J was trimmed by 4 bases and V by 5 bases; bases with no gene match: 7. CDR3 residues: CASSVRDRGYNEQFF. Here the CDR3 DNA reads TGTGCCAGCAGCGTCCGAGACAGGGGTTACAATGAGCAGTTCTTC.

The chain employs TRBV9 and TRBJ1-1; D is uncertain. V shed 0 bases and J shed 3 bases, with 9 bases lying between them. The CDR3 spans 14 residues. In germline, CDR1 is SGDLS, CDR2 YYNGEE. CDR3 sequence (DNA): TGTGCCAGCAGCGTAGAAGCAGGTTACACTGAAGCTTTCTTT. It is translated as CASSVEAGYTEAFF.

This sequence joins TRBV12-5 and TRBJ2-7, with TRBD2 matching over 8 bases. Germline lookup yields CDR1 LGHNT and CDR2 FRNRAP. Trimming at V came to 5 bases and at J to 3 bases, leaving 9 bases not matched to a gene. The CDR3 sequence is 15 residues long. The DNA for the CDR3 is TGTGCTAGTGGTCCCAGTGGAGCGGGAGTCTACGAGCAGTACTTC. Translating gives CASGPSGAGVYEQYF.

There are a few counts of this clone. V gene TRBV2 combines with J gene TRBJ2-2; a possible D gene is TRBD2 (6 bases). V lost 8 bases to trimming and J lost 0 bases, with 13 bases between them. The germline V gene has CDR1 SNHLY and CDR2 FYNNEI. CDR3 length: 15 amino acids. CDR3 sequence: CASRQLASNTGELFF. CDR3 nucleotide sequence: TGTGCCAGCCGCCAGCTAGCGTCGAACACCGGGGAGCTGTTTTTT. Drawing the rest from reference TRBV2 and TRBJ2-2, the complete variable domain is EPEVTQTPSHQVTQMGQEVILRCVPISNHLYFYWYRQILGQKVEFLVSFYNNEISEKSEIFDDQFSVERPDGSNFTLKIRSTKLEDSAMYFCASRQLASNTGELFFGEGSRLTVL.

The rearrangement joins TRBV27 to TRBJ2-1; tentatively, D is TRBD2 (6 bases). Germline V gene sequence: CDR1 MNHEY, CDR2 SMNVEV (reference sequence). V was pared by 4 bases and J by 1 base, with 17 bases between. CDR3 length: 17 residues. The chain's CDR3 is CASSSNRRLGSYNEQFF. In DNA form, the CDR3 reads TGTGCCAGCAGTTCCAACCGACGACTAGGATCCTACAATGAGCAGTTCTTC.

The chain links TRBV30 to TRBJ2-1; 7 bases line up with TRBD2. The ends lost 1 base at V and 5 bases at J; junction bases unmatched: 5. CDR1 and CDR2 (germline): GTSNPN, SVGIG (reference sequence). The length of the CDR3 is 14 residues. The CDR3 DNA reads TGTGCCTGGAGTGGCGGGAGCGGGGACAATGAGCAGTTCTTC. It translates to CAWSGGSGDNEQFF.

The chain carries TRBV9 and TRBJ2-1; D is possibly TRBD1 or TRBD2 (5 bases each). The CDR3 sequence is 19 residues long. V was cut by 4 bases and J by 8 bases, with 31 bases left in between. CDR1 is SGDLS, CDR2 YYNGEE, per germline. CDR3 in DNA: TGTGCCAGCAGCCCCCGGGACGACCCCGGGCTCAAGGCCCTGGATGAGCAGTTCTTC. Amino acid sequence: CASSPRDDPGLKALDEQFF.